The clone carrying this T cell receptor (beta chain) was seen a handful of times. The data were taken from a study of sequential checkpoint blockade in melanoma. Treatment of the sample: randomized to nivolumab then ipilimumab (arm A) or the reverse (arm B). PBMC sorting kept live CD3+CD8+ cells without CD19 or CD56. The data were produced by immunoSEQ multiplex PCR, yet TCRdb's version contains in-frame clones alone and is incomplete. The sample lists approximately 12,000 clones; roughly four fifths were seen once. CDR1 is SGHTA, CDR2 FQGNSA, per germline. The CDR3 spans 16 residues. The ends lost 7 bases at V and 6 bases at J; junction bases unmatched: 13.

The genes are TRBV7-2 and TRBJ2-1, with 9 bases lining up with TRBD1. The origin of this receptor is a human patient with melanoma. Some clones in this sample may be carry-over from other donors' samples. The input for sequencing was CD8+ T cells sorted from blood (inferred from file names), taken from a patient given nivolumab and ipilimumab in sequence. The CDR3 region has the DNA TGTGCCAGCATTGGGGCTACAGGGGGCGCCTTCAATGAGCAGTTCTTC. Its translation: CASIGATGGAFNEQFF.